This TCR beta chain was recorded in a study of shared clonotypes between healthy human individuals. Study-level background: The donors, a couple of women and three men, were aged 18 to 49. Each donor had three CD4 naive, three CD4 memory, two CD8 naive and one CD8 memory plate.

CD45RO negativity and positive selection for CCR7 defined naive CD8 cells, a population that excluded terminally differentiated effector memory CD45RA+ cells. Within Nashville, Tennessee resided all donors, each a Caucasian adult. Note on this clone: Its matching antigen is unknown.

The CDR3 has 17 amino acids. The V gene lost 7 bases and the J gene lost 4 bases, with 22 bases spanning the gap. From germline, CDR1 is SGHVS and CDR2 FQNEAQ. Study-wide results and limits: What limited the represented genetic and exposure-history diversity was the small number of donors.

Clones were read by immunoSEQ multiplex PCR, and TCRdb kept only the in-frame ones, dropping some. The data hold almost 700,000 clones, with roughly nine tenths observed a single time. The V call is TRBV7-8, the J call TRBJ2-2, with D hard to call. The receptor comes from a man aged 25-45 years in good health. Input material: naive CD8+ T cells sorted from blood. Here the CDR3 DNA reads TGTGCCAGCACCAGCGACCCCGATGCAGCAACCACCGGGGAGCTGTTTTTT. It encodes CASTSDPDAATTGELFF. The entire variable domain, with the rest obtained from reference TRBV7-8 and TRBJ2-2, is as follows: GAGVSQSPRYKVAKRGQDVALRCDPISGHVSLFWYQQALGQGPEFLTYFQNEAQLDKSGLPSDRFFAERPEGSVSTLKIQRTQQEDSAVYLCASTSDPDAATTGELFFGEGSRLTVL.